This TCR beta chain was sequenced during a study of T-cell memory formation after mild COVID-19. Study-level information: TCR clusters were mostly donor specific.

This clonotype was recorded a few times. TCRdb redid the calling of the 5' RACE reads with MiXCR, one entry per CDR3 protein. The sample contains more than 350,000 distinct CDR3 sequences, about a sixth of which appear only once. Germline V gene sequence: CDR1 LGHDT, CDR2 YNNKEL (reference sequence). Unmatched junction bases numbered 3, after V lost 1 base and J lost 3 bases. The CDR3 is 14 amino acids. The chain combines TRBV3-1 with TRBJ2-7; 7 nucleotides align to TRBD1. The TCR sequence derives from a man younger than 30 who had mild COVID-19 (a few samples of this study predate the infection). Cell type and time point are not known. The specimen was PBMCs or a T cell subset sorted from them (not recorded which). CDR3 region: CASSQVTGDYEQYF. CDR3 coding DNA: TGTGCCAGCAGCCAAGTCACAGGGGACTACGAGCAGTACTTC.